This T cell receptor beta chain derives from a study of STAT3 mutations in large granular lymphocyte leukemia (dated by TCRdb to the late 2010s). Concerning the study at large: Roughly half of the T-LGLL patients who were sequenced longitudinally carried canonical activating STAT3 mutations. More than half of T-LGLL patients received one or more immunosuppressive therapy regimens, with hematologic response in over 35% of those treated. Patients with T-cell large granular lymphocyte leukemia underwent serial deep sequencing of TCRbeta CDR3 and STAT3 to reconstruct clonal hierarchy and dynamics. From an initial cohort of 207 LGL patients, roughly 17 representative T-LGLL cases were selected for longitudinal TCRbeta and STAT3 sequencing. As controls, the study also included longitudinal sequencing of two patients with natural killer LGL leukemia. Each patient was sequenced at an average of roughly 4.1 time points, ranging from 2 to 8 samplings. Overall study outcomes, separate from this receptor: In 6 of 18 patients, TCR clonotype switching occurred after therapy, and every newly emerging clone was STAT3 wild type. Because no samples were available when a clone first appeared, clonal expansion had to be inferred from samplings taken at other points. The burden of the dominant TCR clone was higher than the STAT3 mutant burden in several patients, which suggests that the STAT3 mutation arose secondarily inside a clone that had already expanded. The linking of therapy response to changes in TCR clonal burden was complicated by variable intervals between samplings and differing treatment regimens. Because codominant clonotypes persisted in some patients, a small but highly pathogenic clone may have been missed. At least one immunodominant TCRbeta clonotype was present in every T-LGLL patient, and multiple immunodominant subclonotypes appeared in about half of the T-LGLL patients.

The same DNA, extracted from blood mononuclear cells, served for both the TCR sequencing and the STAT3 sequencing. TCRbeta libraries were sequenced on an Illumina MiSeq, and an average of about 41,000 productive templates per sample was obtained. The immunoSEQ assay, which uses multiplex PCR amplification, was used to generate TCRbeta CDR3 libraries. The authors processed their data as follows. Following a previously defined approach, repertoire diversity was calculated, and values close to 0 point to extremely monoclonal samples. TCRdb carries this immuneACCESS record with in-frame sequences only. Its versions omit some clonotypes, under half of them owing to an unresolved V gene in the studies checked, with the rest unexplained. Clone size and the V and J calls come from that table; the DNA yielded D and trimming. The sample data list approximately 42,000 clones, and 81% of these were observed just once. 0.43% of the sample belongs to the ten largest clones.

As concerns this clone: Its target antigen remains unknown. One base away there is no much larger clone; base qualities are not given.

Sample: PBMCs. This sequence was found in a human donor with T large granular lymphocyte leukemia. Some clones in this sample may be carry-over from other donors' samples.

The encoded CDR3 is CASSPIQRANTEAFF. The DNA reads TGCGCCAGCAGCCCTATACAGCGAGCGAACACTGAAGCTTTCTTT. The chain joins TRBV5-1 to TRBJ1-1; no D gene is confidently identified. CDR1 and CDR2 are drawn from the germline V gene: SGHRS, YFSETQ. V gives up 4 bases and J gives up 1 base, and the segment between their germline ends measures 14 bases. The CDR3, cysteine through phenylalanine, is 15 amino acids long. Here the CDR3 DNA is all that survives: 45 bases in frame from base 1.